This is a list of T cell receptor beta chains from one sample in a study of blood T cell repertoires in COVID-19. TCRdb's copy holds only in-frame clones and misses some; the assay was immunoSEQ multiplex PCR. This sample has some 250,000 clones, with around nine tenths found just once. The material sequenced was peripheral blood. The receptor set was obtained from a woman in her fifties or sixties with COVID-19, enrolled during active disease. Both conserved end residues are part of each CDR3. Fields, in order: clone size, D gene, V gene, J gene, CDR3 protein, CDR3 DNA. The D gene is left open where the match is weak. Not every row has a clone size; where given, it reads once, few, many or a size class.

>.|TRBD2|TRBV7-8|TRBJ2-1
CASSLALIAASGPYNEQFF
TGTGCCAGCAGCTTAGCGCTAATTGCGGCTAGCGGGCCCTACAATGAGCAGTTCTTC
>.|.|TRBV19|TRBJ2-7
CASSIGRTYEQYF
TGTGCCAGTAGTATAGGCAGAACCTACGAGCAGTACTTC
>.|.|TRBV7-9|TRBJ1-1
CASSLQGRDTEAFF
TGTGCCAGCAGCTTGCAGGGGCGAGACACTGAAGCTTTCTTT
>.|.|TRBV9|TRBJ1-2
CASSRDGEAARGYTF
TGTGCCAGCAGCAGAGATGGGGAGGCGGCGAGGGGCTACACCTTC
>.|.|TRBV5-1|TRBJ1-5
CASSLAPRDQPQHF
TGCGCCAGCAGCTTGGCCCCGAGGGATCAGCCCCAGCATTTT
>.|.|TRBV3-1/TRBV3-2|TRBJ1-1
CASSPGGWKTEAFF
TGTGCCAGCAGCCCAGGCGGGTGGAAGACTGAAGCTTTCTTT
>once|TRBD1|TRBV2|TRBJ1-1
CASRVGQGNTEAFF
TGTGCCAGCAGGGTCGGACAGGGTAACACTGAAGCTTTCTTT
>once|.|TRBV9|TRBJ1-1
CASSVEGRGTGEAFF
TGTGCCAGCAGCGTAGAAGGCAGGGGTACGGGTGAAGCTTTCTTT
>.|.|TRBV27|TRBJ2-5
CASSRETGLRTQYF
TGTGCCAGCAGCCGCGAGACAGGCCTGAGAACCCAGTACTTC
>.|TRBD2|TRBV3-1/TRBV3-2|TRBJ2-1
CASSQETMLAGGDEQFF
TGTGCCAGCAGCCAAGAAACCATGCTAGCGGGAGGGGATGAGCAGTTCTTC
>.|.|TRBV28|TRBJ1-2
CASSRGANYGYTF
TGTGCCAGCAGCCGGGGGGCTAACTATGGCTACACCTTC
>.|.|TRBV3-1/TRBV3-2|TRBJ2-4
CASSQDLLAKNIQYF
TGTGCCAGCAGCCAAGACCTCTTAGCCAAAAACATTCAGTACTTC
>.|TRBD1|TRBV19|TRBJ1-6
CASRVQGNSYNSPLHF
TGTGCCAGTCGGGTACAGGGGAACTCCTATAATTCACCCCTCCACTTT
>.|.|TRBV30|TRBJ2-4
CAWSGTGNIAKNIQYF
TGTGCCTGGAGTGGCACGGGGAATATAGCCAAAAACATTCAGTACTTC
>.|.|TRBV10-3|TRBJ2-2
CAILTAANTGELFF
TGTGCCATCCTCACAGCCGCTAACACCGGGGAGCTGTTTTTT
>.|TRBD1|TRBV4-2|TRBJ1-1
CASSRHARGSEAFF
TGTGCCAGCAGCCGCCACGCCAGGGGGTCTGAAGCTTTCTTT
>.|TRBD2|TRBV7-9|TRBJ2-7
CASSLTSGRVDEQYF
TGTGCCAGCAGCTTAACTAGCGGGAGGGTCGACGAGCAGTACTTC
>.|.|TRBV2|TRBJ1-2
CASTVRVFNGYTF
TGTGCCAGCACAGTCCGGGTATTCAACGGCTACACCTTC
>.|.|TRBV28|TRBJ1-2
CASSLSPTYGGGYTF
TGTGCCAGCAGTTTATCGCCGACATACGGAGGTGGCTACACCTTC
>few|.|TRBV28|TRBJ1-1
CASRPLEGRGTEAFF
TGTGCCAGCAGACCCCTTGAGGGTAGGGGGACTGAAGCTTTCTTT
>.|TRBD1|TRBV2|TRBJ2-2
CATKIGTGGTGELFF
TGTGCCACAAAAATTGGGACAGGAGGCACCGGGGAGCTGTTTTTT
>.|TRBD1|TRBV3-1/TRBV3-2|TRBJ1-2
CASSPGTGRMGYTF
TGTGCCAGCAGCCCCGGGACAGGGAGGATGGGCTACACCTTC
>.|.|TRBV29-1|TRBJ1-6
CSVGEGVEGSPLHF
TGCAGCGTGGGTGAGGGGGTTGAGGGCTCACCCCTCCACTTT
>.|TRBD2|TRBV4-2|TRBJ2-3
CASQESGGGSSDTQYF
TGTGCCAGCCAAGAATCTGGTGGCGGGAGTTCAGATACGCAGTATTTT
>.|TRBD2|TRBV15|TRBJ2-1
CATSRGIAGGLGDEQFF
TGTGCCACCAGCAGAGGGATCGCGGGAGGGCTGGGCGATGAGCAGTTCTTC
>.|.|TRBV3-1/TRBV3-2|TRBJ1-2
CASSPIQQGSYGYTF
TGTGCCAGCAGCCCGATACAACAGGGTTCCTATGGCTACACCTTC
>few|.|TRBV5-8|TRBJ1-5
CASSLRQIDQPQHF
TGTGCCAGCAGCTTGCGCCAGATCGATCAGCCCCAGCATTTT
>.|TRBD1|TRBV14|TRBJ1-3
CASSLRTGGSSGNTIYF
TGTGCCAGCAGCCTACGGACAGGGGGGAGCTCTGGAAACACCATATATTTT
>once|.|TRBV7-8|TRBJ2-3
CASSLAGAGADTQYF
TGTGCCAGCAGCTTAGCGGGAGCGGGTGCAGATACGCAGTATTTT
>.|TRBD1|TRBV28|TRBJ2-5
CASSRTGRQETQYF
TGTGCCAGCAGCCGGACAGGGCGTCAAGAGACCCAGTACTTC
>once|.|TRBV10-2|TRBJ2-5
CAGAGTRDGTQYF
TGCGCCGGAGCCGGGACTCGTGACGGGACCCAGTACTTC
>.|.|TRBV19|TRBJ2-1
CASSDKWSPGPPNEQFF
TGTGCCAGTAGTGACAAGTGGAGCCCAGGGCCCCCTAATGAGCAGTTCTTC
>.|TRBD1|TRBV28|TRBJ2-5
CASFFSTGGQETQYF
TGTGCCAGCTTTTTCTCTACAGGGGGCCAAGAGACCCAGTACTTC
>.|.|TRBV5-1|TRBJ2-7
CASSPQGFPYEQYF
TGCGCCAGCAGCCCCCAGGGGTTCCCCTACGAGCAGTACTTC
>.|TRBD2|TRBV9|TRBJ2-3
CASSVLAGEWDTQYF
TGTGCCAGCAGCGTGTTAGCGGGGGAATGGGATACGCAGTATTTT
>.|.|TRBV15|TRBJ2-7
CATSRGGGKAAYEQYF
TGTGCCACCAGCAGGGGTGGAGGCAAGGCGGCCTACGAGCAGTACTTC
>.|TRBD2|TRBV19|TRBJ2-1
CASSSQGVASGSSNEQFF
TGTGCCAGTAGTTCACAGGGGGTGGCTAGCGGGAGTAGCAATGAGCAGTTCTTC
>few|.|TRBV10-3|TRBJ2-7
CAISEPRGSAGYEQYF
TGTGCCATCAGTGAGCCCCGGGGCAGCGCGGGGTACGAGCAGTACTTC
>.|.|TRBV29-1|TRBJ2-1
CSVEGLVGGQFF
TGCAGCGTGGAGGGTCTTGTGGGTGGGCAGTTCTTC
>.|.|TRBV28|TRBJ2-7
CASSPDYRYEQYF
TGTGCCAGCAGCCCGGACTACCGCTACGAGCAGTACTTC
>.|TRBD2|TRBV7-2|TRBJ2-7
CASSPRRIAGVYEQYF
TGTGCCAGCAGCCCCCGGAGGATAGCGGGAGTCTACGAGCAGTACTTC
>.|.|TRBV2|TRBJ1-2
CATQGQGGYTF
TGTGCCACCCAAGGCCAGGGTGGCTACACCTTC
>.|TRBD2|TRBV28|TRBJ2-7
CASREKGVAGNYEQYF
TGTGCCAGCAGGGAGAAGGGAGTAGCGGGAAACTACGAGCAGTACTTC
>.|TRBD2|TRBV19|TRBJ2-1
CASSHQTGGSYNEQFF
TGTGCCAGTAGCCACCAGACGGGGGGTTCCTACAATGAGCAGTTCTTC
>.|TRBD1|TRBV9|TRBJ1-5
CASSTGGGVNQPQHF
TGTGCCAGCAGCACAGGGGGAGGGGTCAATCAGCCCCAGCATTTT
>.|.|TRBV12-3/TRBV12-4|TRBJ1-1
CASSGGWGTEAFF
TGTGCCAGCAGTGGAGGATGGGGCACTGAAGCTTTCTTT
>.|TRBD1|TRBV6-1|TRBJ1-2
CASSEVSGTGSYGYTF
TGTGCCAGCAGTGAAGTCTCCGGGACAGGGAGCTATGGCTACACCTTC
>.|TRBD1|TRBV28|TRBJ1-1
CASSLGQRYTEAFF
TGTGCCAGCAGTTTGGGACAGCGTTACACTGAAGCTTTCTTT
>once|TRBD2|TRBV2|TRBJ2-7
CASWRETNYEQYF
TGTGCCAGCTGGCGGGAGACGAACTACGAGCAGTACTTC
>.|.|TRBV9|TRBJ2-7
CASSVGAKNPAEQYF
TGTGCCAGCAGCGTAGGGGCAAAAAATCCCGCCGAGCAGTACTTC